The 17 T cell receptor beta chains below come from one sample, sequenced in a study of blood T cell repertoires in COVID-19. Clones were sequenced by immunoSEQ multiplex PCR, and TCRdb holds only the in-frame ones, with some missing. The sample records 200,000 to 250,000 clones, around four fifths being singletons. The sample taken for sequencing was peripheral blood. The receptors come from a man aged 30-40 years who had recovered from COVID-19.

The chain couples TRBV3-1 (or the pseudogene TRBV3-2) to TRBJ2-1; 7 bases are shared with TRBD1. V gave up 4 bases and J gave up 4 bases; unmatched junction bases: 10. Per the germline V gene, CDR1 is LGHDT and CDR2 is YNNKEL (reference sequence). The CDR3 covers 16 residues. CDR3 sequence reads: CASSPLRGPYYNEQFF. The CDR3 coding sequence is TGTGCCAGCAGCCCTTTAAGGGGGCCTTATTACAATGAGCAGTTCTTC.

V is TRBV18 and J is TRBJ1-6; TRBD1 might be the D (6 bases). Germline V gene sequence: CDR1 KGHSH, CDR2 LQKENI. The CDR3 is 14 residues long. V lost 5 bases and J 11 bases, leaving 16 bases between the germline ends. CDR3 sequence: CASSAGEGRTPLHF. CDR3 nucleotide sequence: TGTGCCAGCTCAGCAGGGGAGGGCAGGACACCCCTCCACTTT.

The J gene is TRBJ2-7, the V gene TRBV27, with 11 bases lining up with TRBD1. CDR1 is MNHEY, CDR2 SMNVEV, per germline (reference sequence). This CDR3 is built from 13 residues. The trim removed 5 bases at V and 3 bases at J, leaving 0 bases unmatched. CDR3 DNA: TGTGCCAGCAGTGGGACAGGGGGCTACGAGCAGTACTTC. Protein sequence: CASSGTGGYEQYF.

The chain links TRBV5-1 to TRBJ2-2, with 9 bases that match TRBD2. In germline, CDR1 is SGHRS, CDR2 YFSETQ. The CDR3 extends over 16 amino acids. Trimming at V came to 1 base and at J to 6 bases, leaving 7 bases not matched to a gene. CDR3 DNA sequence: TGCGCCAGCAGCTTGCCAGGACTAGCGTCCGCCGGGGAGCTGTTTTTT. Translation gives CASSLPGLASAGELFF.

CDR3 amino acids: CASSLDRADTQYF. The DNA for the CDR3 is TGCGCCAGCAGCTTGGACAGGGCAGATACGCAGTATTTT. The chain couples TRBV5-1 to TRBJ2-3; possible D gene TRBD1, 6 bases. The CDR3 consists of 13 residues. CDR1 and CDR2 (germline): SGHRS, YFSETQ. The V end was cut by 0 bases, the J end by 4 bases, with 6 bases between.

This sequence joins TRBV5-5 and TRBJ1-4, with 7 positions matching TRBD1. This CDR3 region has 13 residues. Per germline, CDR1 SGHKS and CDR2 YYEKEE (reference sequence). The trim removed 5 bases at V and 6 bases at J, leaving 4 bases unmatched. CDR3 amino acids: CASRRQGDEKLFF. In nucleotides, the CDR3 is TGTGCCAGCAGGCGACAGGGAGATGAAAAACTGTTTTTT.

This chain connects TRBV5-1 to TRBJ1-1; D is undetermined. This CDR3 contains 14 residues. Germline CDR1 and CDR2: SGHRS and YFSETQ. V was shortened by 8 bases and J by 0 bases, with 14 bases between the two germline ends. This chain's CDR3 is CASTLSFMNTEAFF. The CDR3 nucleotides read TGCGCCAGTACTCTGTCCTTCATGAACACTGAAGCTTTCTTT.

The chain links TRBV2 to TRBJ1-4, with 7 bases aligning to TRBD1. Germline V lookup: CDR1 SNHLY, CDR2 FYNNEI. This CDR3 has 15 amino acids. V lost 8 bases to trimming and J lost 8 bases; unmatched junction nucleotides: 14. In DNA, the CDR3 is TGTGCCAGCGATTATATGGGACAGTCAAAAGAAAAACTGTTTTTT. Protein sequence: CASDYMGQSKEKLFF.

In nucleotides, the CDR3 is TGTGCCAGCAGTTTGAGTCCGAATACGCAGTATTTT. Translated, it gives CASSLSPNTQYF. This chain connects TRBV28 to TRBJ2-3; D gene unclear. This CDR3 has 12 residues. Trimming stripped 3 bases from V and 7 bases from J, with 8 bases between. CDR1 is MDHEN and CDR2 is SYDVKM in the germline V gene. The variable domain in full, completed from reference TRBV28 and TRBJ2-3, reads DVKVTQSSRYLVKRTGEKVFLECVQDMDHENMFWYRQDPGLGLRLIYFSYDVKMKEKGDIPEGYSVSREKKERFSLILESASTNQTSMYLCASSLSPNTQYFGPGTRLTVL.

The V call is TRBV19, the J call TRBJ1-1, with D unclear. The CDR3 is 15 amino acids. Germline V gives CDR1 LNHDA, CDR2 SQIVND (reference sequence). The V end was cut by 3 bases, the J end by 4 bases, with 15 bases between. The CDR3 coding sequence is TGTGCCAGTAGTATCAACACAGTGTATAGCACTGAAGCTTTCTTT. Residues: CASSINTVYSTEAFF.

The rearrangement uses TRBV7-8 and TRBJ1-1, with D perhaps TRBD1 (5 bases). Germline V lookup: CDR1 SGHVS, CDR2 FQNEAQ. The CDR3 length is 18 residues. Trimming took off 2 bases at V and 0 bases at J, with 19 bases between the two ends. CDR3: CASSLSGQGGPLNTEAFF. The CDR3 DNA is TGTGCCAGCAGCTTAAGCGGTCAGGGAGGACCCTTGAACACTGAAGCTTTCTTT.

The chain has TRBV19 and TRBJ1-1; D remains ambiguous. Germline lookup yields CDR1 LNHDA and CDR2 SQIVND (reference sequence). The CDR3 totals 14 residues. The V end was cut by 3 bases, the J end by 1 base, with 9 bases between. In DNA form, the CDR3 reads TGTGCCAGTAGTATCTTTGAGGGGAACACTGAAGCTTTCTTT. Its protein product is CASSIFEGNTEAFF.

This clone was counted once. The chain has TRBV29-1 and TRBJ1-4; 9 bases align to TRBD1. J gave up 7 bases and V 4 bases, and 4 bases lay outside the gene matches. The CDR3 has 13 residues. From germline, CDR1 is SQVTM and CDR2 ANQGSEA. The CDR3 DNA reads as TGCAGCGTTGCGGGACAGGGAAGTGAAAAACTGTTTTTT. This gives the protein CSVAGQGSEKLFF.

This chain uses TRBV6-5 with TRBJ2-1, with D possibly being TRBD1 (6 bases). The CDR3 runs to 14 residues. Germline V gene sequence: CDR1 MNHEY, CDR2 SVGAGI. V was clipped by 5 bases and J by 6 bases, with 14 bases between them. The CDR3 spells CASSTLSGANEQFF. DNA of the CDR3: TGTGCCAGCAGTACCCTTTCAGGGGCCAATGAGCAGTTCTTC.

The chain uses TRBV7-9 and TRBJ2-7, with D tentatively TRBD1 (6 bases). Germline V CDR1 and CDR2: SEHNR, FQNEAQ (reference sequence). The CDR3 has 12 residues. Trimming removed 4 bases at V and 6 bases at J, with 10 bases between. The DNA for the CDR3 is TGTGCCAGCAGCTCACAGGGTGGCGAGCAGTACTTC. It translates to CASSSQGGEQYF.

This clone was observed a few times. V usage is TRBV4-2 and J usage is TRBJ2-1; 10 bases are shared with TRBD1. In germline, CDR1 is LGHNA, CDR2 YNFKEQ. This CDR3 contains 15 residues. The V gene end was trimmed by 4 bases and the J gene end by 6 bases; junction bases not matched to a gene: 6. Here the CDR3 DNA reads TGTGCCAGCAGCCGAGGGACAGGGGAAGCCAATGAGCAGTTCTTC. Translating it yields CASSRGTGEANEQFF.

The CDR3 here is CASSLLAGPLREQYV. DNA for the CDR3: TGTGCCAGCAGCTTATTAGCGGGGCCACTTAGGGAGCAGTACGTC. The chain has TRBV5-5 and TRBJ2-7; 8 bases map to TRBD2. CDR3 length equals 15 residues. The ends lost 2 bases at V and 7 bases at J; junction bases unmatched: 11. The germline V gene encodes CDR1 SGHKS and CDR2 YYEKEE (reference sequence).